This is a list of T cell receptor beta chains from one sample in a study of blood T cell repertoires in COVID-19. Generated by immunoSEQ multiplex PCR, the TCRdb table keeps only in-frame clones and is missing some. Among fewer than 200,000 clones listed, about 83% were seen once. The sequenced sample consisted of peripheral blood. These receptors all come from a man between 40 and 49 years old who had recovered from COVID-19. CDR3s include the opening cysteine and the closing phenylalanine or tryptophan. The order of the fields is D gene, V gene, clone size, J gene, CDR3 length, CDR3 protein, CDR3 DNA. The D gene is left open where the match is weak. The size field is filled for only some rows; it gives once, few, many or a size class.

D: NA
V: TRBV12-1
size: NA
J: TRBJ2-2
length: 15
CDR3: CASSFTPAGTGELFF
DNA: TGTGCCAGCAGCTTTACGCCCGCCGGCACCGGGGAGCTGTTTTTT

D: TRBD1
V: TRBV18
size: NA
J: TRBJ1-4
length: 15
CDR3: CASSPGQGANEKLFF
DNA: TGTGCCAGCTCACCCGGACAGGGAGCTAATGAAAAACTGTTTTTT

D: NA
V: TRBV18
size: NA
J: TRBJ1-2
length: 13
CDR3: CASSLNRDYGYTF
DNA: TGTGCCAGCTCACTAAACAGAGACTATGGCTACACCTTC

D: NA
V: TRBV4-3
size: NA
J: TRBJ1-3
length: 15
CDR3: CASSQERGLRDTIYF
DNA: TGCGCCAGCAGCCAAGAAAGGGGACTTCGGGACACCATATATTTT

D: TRBD2
V: TRBV5-4
size: NA
J: TRBJ2-5
length: 16
CDR3: CASSLLAGGLQETQYF
DNA: TGTGCCAGCAGCTTGCTGGCGGGGGGGCTCCAAGAGACCCAGTACTTC

D: TRBD2
V: TRBV27
size: NA
J: TRBJ2-1
length: 13
CDR3: CASGSGGAYEQFF
DNA: TGTGCCAGCGGGAGCGGGGGGGCCTATGAGCAGTTCTTC

D: TRBD2
V: TRBV29-1
size: NA
J: TRBJ2-5
length: 12
CDR3: CSVGGRTETQYF
DNA: TGCAGCGTTGGCGGGAGGACAGAGACCCAGTACTTC

D: NA
V: TRBV30
size: NA
J: TRBJ1-4
length: 13
CDR3: CAWSTQGREKLFF
DNA: TGTGCCTGGAGTACTCAAGGGAGGGAAAAACTGTTTTTT

D: NA
V: TRBV7-2
size: NA
J: TRBJ2-7
length: 15
CDR3: CASSLAGATTYEQYF
DNA: TGTGCCAGCAGCTTAGCGGGGGCGACTACCTACGAGCAGTACTTC

D: NA
V: TRBV6-5
size: NA
J: TRBJ2-7
length: 15
CDR3: CASSHSLARPYEQYF
DNA: TGTGCCAGCAGTCACTCTCTAGCGAGGCCCTACGAGCAGTACTTC

D: NA
V: TRBV19
size: NA
J: TRBJ2-3
length: 14
CDR3: CASSIPARGDTQYF
DNA: TGTGCCAGTAGTATTCCGGCTAGGGGAGATACGCAGTATTTT

D: NA
V: TRBV11-2
size: NA
J: TRBJ2-3
length: 14
CDR3: CASSLWGPTDTQYF
DNA: TGTGCCAGCAGCTTATGGGGGCCCACAGATACGCAGTATTTT

D: TRBD2
V: TRBV10-3
size: NA
J: TRBJ2-7
length: 13
CDR3: CAITGGDAYEQYF
DNA: TGTGCCATCACTGGGGGGGACGCCTACGAGCAGTACTTC

D: NA
V: TRBV6-6
size: NA
J: TRBJ1-6
length: 14
CDR3: CASSYPGVNSPLHF
DNA: TGTGCCAGCAGTTACCCAGGGGTTAATTCACCCCTCCACTTT

D: TRBD2
V: TRBV28
size: NA
J: TRBJ2-1
length: 16
CDR3: CASSLSLAGDPNEQFF
DNA: TGTGCCAGCAGTTTAAGTCTAGCGGGAGACCCAAATGAGCAGTTCTTC

D: NA
V: TRBV19
size: NA
J: TRBJ1-5
length: 14
CDR3: CASSIAQGWEPQHF
DNA: TGTGCCAGTAGTATAGCCCAGGGTTGGGAGCCCCAGCATTTT

D: TRBD1
V: TRBV18
size: NA
J: TRBJ1-6
length: 14
CDR3: CASSPGQGLSPLHF
DNA: TGTGCCAGCTCACCAGGACAGGGACTTTCACCCCTCCACTTT

D: TRBD1
V: TRBV15
size: NA
J: TRBJ2-6
length: 18
CDR3: CATSGGTGFPSGANVLTF
DNA: TGTGCCACCAGCGGAGGGACAGGGTTCCCCTCTGGGGCCAACGTCCTGACTTTC

D: TRBD1
V: TRBV5-6
size: NA
J: TRBJ1-5
length: 13
CDR3: CASSLGRGKPQHF
DNA: TGTGCCAGCAGCTTGGGCAGGGGGAAGCCCCAGCATTTT

D: TRBD2
V: TRBV10-3
size: NA
J: TRBJ2-3
length: 14
CDR3: CAISTSGSTDTQYF
DNA: TGTGCCATCAGTACTAGCGGGAGCACAGATACGCAGTATTTT

D: TRBD2
V: TRBV7-9
size: NA
J: TRBJ2-3
length: 14
CDR3: CASSPGSGSDTQYF
DNA: TGTGCCAGCAGCCCTGGTAGCGGGTCGGATACGCAGTATTTT

D: TRBD1
V: TRBV7-9
size: once
J: TRBJ1-3
length: 15
CDR3: CASSPGGFSGNTIYF
DNA: TGTGCCAGCAGCCCAGGGGGATTTTCTGGAAACACCATATATTTT

D: NA
V: TRBV19
size: NA
J: TRBJ1-6
length: 16
CDR3: CASSIRAAGLNSPLHF
DNA: TGTGCCAGTAGTATCAGGGCAGCGGGGTTGAATTCACCCCTCCACTTT

D: NA
V: TRBV9
size: NA
J: TRBJ2-5
length: 14
CDR3: CASNHDPGEETQYF
DNA: TGTGCCAGCAACCACGACCCAGGGGAAGAGACCCAGTACTTC

D: NA
V: TRBV7-9
size: NA
J: TRBJ1-1
length: 13
CDR3: CASGGGARTEAFF
DNA: TGTGCCAGCGGGGGGGGCGCGAGGACTGAAGCTTTCTTT

D: NA
V: TRBV6-6
size: NA
J: TRBJ1-1
length: 13
CDR3: CASKVRGNTEAFF
DNA: TGTGCCAGCAAGGTTAGGGGGAACACTGAAGCTTTCTTT

D: NA
V: TRBV6-5
size: NA
J: TRBJ1-2
length: 13
CDR3: CASSKQGGEGYTF
DNA: TGTGCCAGCAGTAAACAGGGTGGGGAAGGCTACACCTTC

D: TRBD2
V: TRBV2
size: NA
J: TRBJ2-7
length: 14
CDR3: CASGGAGGPYEQYF
DNA: TGTGCCAGCGGGGGAGCGGGAGGACCCTACGAGCAGTACTTC